A single sample is the source of the 15 T cell receptor beta chains below, sequenced in a study of blood T cell repertoires in COVID-19. Measured with immunoSEQ multiplex PCR; TCRdb has only the in-frame clones, and not every one. The repertoire holds hundreds of thousands of clones, with 87% as singletons. The sample comprised peripheral blood. Receptors were obtained from a woman aged 60 to 75 with COVID-19, enrolled during active disease.

This clone appeared once. The same CDR3 can be traced to other DNA sequences in this sample. The chain employs TRBV6-6 and TRBJ1-2; tentative D call: TRBD1 (5 bases). CDR1 is MNHNY, CDR2 SVGAGI, per germline (reference sequence). V lost 0 bases and J 4 bases, leaving 12 bases between the germline ends. There are 15 residues in the CDR3. In DNA, the CDR3 is TGTGCCAGCAGTTACTCCGGGCAGGGCATCTATGGCTACACCTTC. It codes for CASSYSGQGIYGYTF.

The chain couples TRBV6-5 to TRBJ1-2; D unclear. V shed 4 bases and J shed 5 bases, with 11 bases lying between them. CDR3 size: 13 residues. CDR1 is MNHEY, CDR2 SVGAGI, per germline. The chain's CDR3 is CASSLGRQYGYTF. The CDR3 DNA sequence: TGTGCCAGCAGTTTGGGCAGGCAATATGGCTACACCTTC.

The J gene is TRBJ1-1, the V gene TRBV29-1, with no clear D. Germline V gene lookup returns CDR1 SQVTM and CDR2 ANQGSEA. The CDR3 runs 12 residues. Trimming stripped 3 bases from V and 0 bases from J, with 5 bases between. The CDR3 sequence: CSVDDMNTEAFF. The CDR3 DNA reads as TGCAGCGTTGATGACATGAACACTGAAGCTTTCTTT.

This clone was seen a handful of times. This rearrangement joins TRBV14 to TRBJ1-1; a possible D gene is TRBD1 (5 bases). The CDR3 is 14 amino acids. V shed 4 bases and J shed 2 bases, with 11 bases lying between them. Germline CDR1 and CDR2: SGHDN and FVKESK. CDR3 residues: CASSLLGVNTEAFF. The CDR3 coding sequence is TGTGCCAGCAGCCTCCTAGGGGTCAACACTGAAGCTTTCTTT.

The chain joins TRBV15 to TRBJ2-2, with D hard to call. V dropped 0 bases and J dropped 5 bases, with 10 bases sitting between them. CDR3 length: 15 amino acids. Germline V gene lookup returns CDR1 LNHNV and CDR2 YYDKDF (reference sequence). This CDR3 is CATSRDYPVTGELFF. The DNA for the CDR3 is TGTGCCACCAGCAGAGATTATCCCGTAACCGGGGAGCTGTTTTTT.

The chain employs TRBV6-1 and TRBJ1-5; D possibly corresponds to TRBD1 (5 bases). Trimming removed 2 bases from V and 0 bases from J, with 8 bases in between. The germline V gene has CDR1 MNHNS and CDR2 SASEGT. The CDR3 is 15 residues long. CDR3 coding DNA: TGTGCCAGCAGTGAACGACAGTATAGCAATCAGCCCCAGCATTTT. Translation gives CASSERQYSNQPQHF.

The chain joins TRBV28 to TRBJ2-5; possibly TRBD2 for D (7 bases). There are 15 residues in the CDR3. The ends were cut back, 6 bases at V and 1 base at J, with 15 bases in the middle. Germline loops: CDR1 MDHEN, CDR2 SYDVKM. The CDR3 loop reads CASSGGGASQETQYF. The CDR3 coding sequence is TGTGCCAGCAGCGGAGGGGGGGCCTCCCAAGAGACCCAGTACTTC.

The chain is built from TRBV15 and TRBJ1-2, with D unclear. Trimming removed 5 bases from V and 6 bases from J, with 10 bases in between. From germline, CDR1 is LNHNV and CDR2 YYDKDF (reference sequence). The CDR3 loop spans 12 amino acids. DNA for the CDR3: TGTGCCACCAGCCGGGCCGGGGATGGCTACACCTTC. Amino acid sequence: CATSRAGDGYTF.

This clone was observed a single time. The chain carries TRBV7-9 and TRBJ2-2; 7 positions agree with TRBD2. Unmatched junction bases numbered 1, after V lost 5 bases and J lost 7 bases. The CDR3 runs to 12 residues. From germline, CDR1 is SEHNR and CDR2 FQNEAQ (reference sequence). Written as DNA, the CDR3 is TGTGCCAGCAGCCCGGGAGGCGGGGAGCTGTTTTTT. It yields the protein CASSPGGGELFF. The full variable domain, rest sourced from reference TRBV7-9 and TRBJ2-2, is DTGVSQNPRHKITKRGQNVTFRCDPISEHNRLYWYRQTLGQGPEFLTYFQNEAQLEKSRLLSDRFSAERPKGSFSTLEIQRTEQGDSAMYLCASSPGGGELFFGEGSRLTVL.

J is TRBJ1-5 and V is TRBV5-8; no firm D call. CDR1 is SGHTS, CDR2 YDEGEE, per germline. Between the trimmed V and J ends, which lost 2 bases and 7 bases, there was a span of 13 bases. This CDR3 spans 14 amino acids. Here the CDR3 reads CASSLITVRQPQHF. CDR3 DNA sequence: TGTGCCAGCAGCTTAATAACAGTTAGGCAGCCCCAGCATTTT.

This chain joins TRBV5-1 and TRBJ1-2; a weak D match, TRBD1 (5 bases). Per germline, CDR1 SGHRS and CDR2 YFSETQ. Trimming stripped 4 bases from V and 8 bases from J, with 24 bases between. This CDR3 has 16 amino acids. The CDR3 DNA is TGCGCCAGCAGCCTCTATCAGGGAGGAAACGCGAGAGGCTACACCTTC. This sequence encodes CASSLYQGGNARGYTF.

The CDR3 here is CASSQGTSGYNEQFF. The CDR3 nucleotides are TGCGCCAGCAGCCAAGGGACTAGCGGCTACAATGAGCAGTTCTTC. V is TRBV4-1 and J is TRBJ2-1; 10 nucleotides agree with TRBD2. From germline, CDR1 is MGHRA and CDR2 YSYEKL. V dropped 1 base and J dropped 3; count of bases not matched to a gene: 0. The CDR3 is 15 residues long.

The chain combines TRBV19 with TRBJ1-1; D is uncertain. Per germline, CDR1 LNHDA and CDR2 SQIVND (reference sequence). Trimming removed 7 bases at V and 1 base at J, with 13 bases between. This CDR3 is built from 14 residues. The DNA of the CDR3 is TGTGCCAGTACCACCAATGAGGCGAACACTGAAGCTTTCTTT. Residues: CASTTNEANTEAFF.

This clone was found once. One junction end does not reproduce the germline sequence, and a read error may be involved. The V and J genes are TRBV5-8 and TRBJ2-3; 7 positions match TRBD2. Germline lookup yields CDR1 SGHTS and CDR2 YDEGEE. There are 16 residues in the CDR3. The CDR3: CASSLARAGTTDTQYF. CDR3 in DNA: TGTGCCAGCAGTTTGGCCCGAGCGGGGACCACAGATACGCAGTATTTT.

Ten or more counts support this clone. This chain joins TRBV27 and TRBJ1-3, with 8 bases fitting TRBD1. Trimming removed 4 bases from V and 2 bases from J; junction bases left unmatched: 1. Germline CDR1 MNHEY, CDR2 SMNVEV (reference sequence). The CDR3 totals 14 residues. The CDR3 bases are TGTGCCAGCAGTTCACAGGGGGCTGGAAACACCATATATTTT. This translates into CASSSQGAGNTIYF.